Sequencing of this T cell receptor (beta chain) was carried out in a study of control samples from healthy donors and cancer patients. Generated by immunoSEQ multiplex PCR, the TCRdb table keeps only in-frame clones and is missing some. Among roughly 98,000 clones, 82% were seen once, and the ten largest hold about 9.2%. The germline V gene encodes CDR1 ENHRY and CDR2 SYGVKD. This CDR3 has 14 residues. Trimming at V came to 4 bases and at J to 0 bases, leaving 3 bases not matched to a gene. This TCR derives from a woman aged 55-69 years in good health. What was sequenced was blood. This sequence joins TRBV10-3 and TRBJ2-7, with 7 bases that match TRBD1. The CDR3 loop is CAISGTGSSYEQYF. The CDR3 region has the DNA TGTGCCATCAGTGGGACAGGTAGCTCCTACGAGCAGTACTTC.